Sequencing of this TCR beta chain was carried out in a study of chemoradiotherapy in HPV16-positive cancers (dated by TCRdb to 2022 to 2024). Background for the entire study: Candidate HPV-specific T-cell clones and common TCR motifs were defined through functional T-cell assays on cells from two HPV16-positive patients. The study asked whether T-cell immunity to the HPV oncoproteins E6 and E7 changes during chemoradiotherapy and whether this immunity affects survival. The candidate HPV-specific TCRs and motifs were subsequently tracked in TCR repertoires obtained from roughly 90 patients with HPV-related cancers.

The library was built by means of the immunoSEQ multiplex PCR assay. This is the immuneACCESS table as TCRdb keeps it, with only in-frame sequences that have V and J called. A part of the clones is gone; compared with another copy, unresolved V genes explain less than half, and the rest is unexplained. The sample records about 20,000 clones, roughly 80% of which are singletons. The ten largest clonotypes hold roughly 3.7% of the sample. The paper as a whole reports these results and caveats: In HPV16-positive patients, expansion of HPV-responsive T cells during chemoradiotherapy was found to be associated with improved recurrence-free survival. Expansion of candidate HPV-specific clones and E7-related TCR motifs was observed in the tumor microenvironment during treatment, whereas no such expansion was observed for non-HPV-specific T cells. The survival association was reported for HPV16-positive patients, and the functional definition of HPV-specific T cells was derived from only two HPV16-positive patients.

Repertoires were sampled repeatedly over the course of chemoradiotherapy, so clonal expansion could be followed in the tumor microenvironment. Worth noting for this clone: This clone's antigen is unknown. No clone much larger than this one lies a single base away; base qualities are absent.

Here the sequenced sample was blood, taken from a patient who underwent chemoradiotherapy. The receptor comes from a human donor with HPV-associated anogenital cancer.

The CDR3 loop reads CASSGGQGAREQYF. Here is the DNA: TGCGCCAGCAGCGGGGGACAGGGGGCGCGTGAGCAGTACTTC. The receptor chain draws on TRBV5-1 and TRBJ2-7; a stretch of 12 junction bases matches TRBD1. The CDR3 contains 14 residues, cysteine and phenylalanine counted. CDR3 DNA only is kept here, 42 bases in frame from base 1. CDR1 is given as SGHRS and CDR2 as YFSETQ, both from the germline V gene. Germline trimming amounts to 4 bases on V and 7 bases on J, with 6 as the count of junction bases outside the gene matches.